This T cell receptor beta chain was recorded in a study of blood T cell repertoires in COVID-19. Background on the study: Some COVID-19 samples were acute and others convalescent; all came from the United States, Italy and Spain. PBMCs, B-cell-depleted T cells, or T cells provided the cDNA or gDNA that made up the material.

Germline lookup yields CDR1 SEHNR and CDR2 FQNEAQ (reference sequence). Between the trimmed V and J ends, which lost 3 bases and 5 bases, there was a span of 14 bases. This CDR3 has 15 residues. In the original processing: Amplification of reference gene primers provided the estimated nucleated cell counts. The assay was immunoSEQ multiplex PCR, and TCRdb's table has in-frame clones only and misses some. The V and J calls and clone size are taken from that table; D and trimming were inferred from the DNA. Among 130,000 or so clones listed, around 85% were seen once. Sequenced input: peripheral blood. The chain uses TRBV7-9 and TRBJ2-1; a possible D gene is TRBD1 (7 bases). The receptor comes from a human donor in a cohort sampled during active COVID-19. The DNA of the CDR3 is TGTGCCAGCAGCTTTCTCGACAGGGAGGACAATGAGCAGTTCTTC. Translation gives CASSFLDREDNEQFF.